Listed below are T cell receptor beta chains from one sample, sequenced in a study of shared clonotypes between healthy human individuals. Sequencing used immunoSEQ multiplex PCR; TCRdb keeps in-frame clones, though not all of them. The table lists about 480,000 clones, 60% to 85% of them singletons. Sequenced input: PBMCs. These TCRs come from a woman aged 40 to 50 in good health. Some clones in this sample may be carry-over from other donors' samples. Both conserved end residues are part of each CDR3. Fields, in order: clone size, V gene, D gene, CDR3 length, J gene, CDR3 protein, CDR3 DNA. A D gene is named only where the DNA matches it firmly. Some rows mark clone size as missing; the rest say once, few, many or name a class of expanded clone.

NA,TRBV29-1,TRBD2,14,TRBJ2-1,CSVGGTSGSMEQFF,TGCAGCGTTGGTGGGACTAGCGGGAGTATGGAGCAGTTCTTC
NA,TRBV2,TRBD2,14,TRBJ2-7,CASSRTSGASEQYF,TGTGCCAGCAGTAGGACTAGCGGGGCTTCCGAGCAGTACTTC
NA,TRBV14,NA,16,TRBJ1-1,CASSQSEGGMNTEAFF,TGTGCCAGCAGCCAATCCGAGGGAGGTATGAACACTGAAGCTTTCTTT
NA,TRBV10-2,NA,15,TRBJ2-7,CASLSPGQHSYEQYF,TGCGCCAGCCTCTCTCCGGGGCAGCACTCCTACGAGCAGTACTTC
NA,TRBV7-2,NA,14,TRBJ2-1,CASSLVEGHNEQFF,TGTGCCAGCAGCTTAGTGGAGGGGCACAATGAGCAGTTCTTC
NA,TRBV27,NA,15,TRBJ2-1,CASSFGSASYNEQFF,TGTGCCAGCAGTTTCGGGTCCGCGTCCTACAATGAGCAGTTCTTC
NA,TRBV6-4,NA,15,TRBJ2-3,CASSRGTLGTDTQYF,TGTGCCAGCAGCAGAGGGACTCTTGGCACAGATACGCAGTATTTT
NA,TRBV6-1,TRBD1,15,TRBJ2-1,CASSAFRTGEYEQFF,TGTGCCAGCAGTGCTTTTAGGACAGGGGAATACGAGCAGTTCTTC
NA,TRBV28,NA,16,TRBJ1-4,CASSLIRGAGNEKLFF,TGTGCCAGCAGTTTAATTCGGGGGGCTGGTAATGAAAAACTGTTTTTT
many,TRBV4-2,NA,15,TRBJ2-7,CASSQLGDKTYEQYF,TGTGCCAGCAGCCAGTTGGGGGACAAGACCTACGAGCAGTACTTC
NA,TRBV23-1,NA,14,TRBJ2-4,CASSHLLAKNIQYF,TGCGCCAGCAGTCACCTACTAGCCAAAAACATTCAGTACTTC
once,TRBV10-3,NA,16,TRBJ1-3,CAISEATGLSGNTIYF,TGTGCCATCAGTGAGGCGACGGGACTCTCTGGAAACACCATATATTTT
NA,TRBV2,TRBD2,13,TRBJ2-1,CASATAGEAEQFF,TGTGCCAGCGCGACCGCGGGGGAGGCCGAGCAGTTCTTC
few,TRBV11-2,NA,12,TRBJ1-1,CASSQYNTEAFF,TGTGCCAGCAGCCAGTATAACACTGAAGCTTTCTTT
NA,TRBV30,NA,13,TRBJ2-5,CAWSPDSAGTQYF,TGTGCCTGGAGCCCAGACAGCGCTGGGACCCAGTACTTC
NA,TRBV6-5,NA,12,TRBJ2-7,CASRDQGYEQYF,TGTGCCAGCAGAGACCAGGGCTACGAGCAGTACTTC
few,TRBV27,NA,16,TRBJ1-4,CASSKGGLRTNEKLFF,TGTGCCAGCAGTAAGGGGGGCCTACGAACTAATGAAAAACTGTTTTTT
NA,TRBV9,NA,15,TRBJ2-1,CASSVAGARGNEQFF,TGTGCCAGCAGCGTAGCGGGGGCGCGGGGCAATGAGCAGTTCTTC
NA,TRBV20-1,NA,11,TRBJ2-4,CSARDLNIQYF,TGCAGTGCTAGAGACTTAAACATTCAGTACTTC
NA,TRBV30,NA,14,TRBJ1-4,CAWSGLAPDKKLFF,TGTGCCTGGAGTGGGTTGGCCCCCGATAAAAAACTGTTTTTT
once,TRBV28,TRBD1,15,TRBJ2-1,CASSWGQGGYNEQFF,TGTGCCAGCAGTTGGGGACAGGGTGGGTACAATGAGCAGTTCTTC
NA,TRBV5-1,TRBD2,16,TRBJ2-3,CASSLVPSGNTDTQYF,TGCGCCAGCAGCCTCGTGCCTAGCGGAAACACAGATACGCAGTATTTT
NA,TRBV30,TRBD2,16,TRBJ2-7,CAWSAGPTSTGYEQYF,TGTGCCTGGAGTGCCGGGCCGACTAGCACGGGCTACGAGCAGTACTTC
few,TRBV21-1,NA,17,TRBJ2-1,CASSTRTSGRSHNEQFF,TGTGCCAGCAGCACACGGACTAGCGGGAGGTCCCACAATGAGCAGTTCTTC
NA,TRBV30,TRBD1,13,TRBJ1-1,CAWSRDRGNEAFF,TGTGCCTGGAGTCGCGACAGGGGCAATGAAGCTTTCTTT
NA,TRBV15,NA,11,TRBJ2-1,CATSRVQEQFF,TGTGCCACCAGCAGAGTTCAAGAGCAGTTCTTC
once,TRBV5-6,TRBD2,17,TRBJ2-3,CASSFGLAGGMIDTQYF,TGTGCCAGCAGCTTCGGACTAGCGGGAGGTATGATAGATACGCAGTATTTT
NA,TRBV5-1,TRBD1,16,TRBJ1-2,CASSWNGQVRRYGYTF,TGCGCCAGCAGCTGGAACGGACAGGTACGGAGGTATGGCTACACCTTC
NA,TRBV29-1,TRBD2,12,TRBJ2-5,CSERDAQETQYF,TGCAGCGAGCGGGACGCCCAAGAGACCCAGTACTTC
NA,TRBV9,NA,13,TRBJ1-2,CASSLTATYGYTF,TGTGCCAGCAGCCTGACAGCCACTTATGGCTACACCTTC
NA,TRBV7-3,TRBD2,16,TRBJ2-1,CASSPLAGGRGNEQFF,TGTGCCAGCAGCCCACTTGCGGGAGGGAGAGGCAATGAGCAGTTCTTC
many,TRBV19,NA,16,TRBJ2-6,CASSGRESAGANVLTF,TGTGCCAGTAGTGGGCGGGAAAGCGCTGGGGCCAACGTCCTGACTTTC
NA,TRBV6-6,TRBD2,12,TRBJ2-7,CASSYGGGEQYF,TGTGCCAGCAGTTACGGGGGGGGAGAGCAGTACTTC
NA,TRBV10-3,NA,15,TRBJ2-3,CAIRKLGSSTDTQYF,TGTGCCATCAGAAAACTGGGGTCTAGCACAGATACGCAGTATTTT
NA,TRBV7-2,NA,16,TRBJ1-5,CASSSSVWRPNQPQHF,TGTGCCAGCAGCTCATCCGTGTGGCGGCCTAATCAGCCCCAGCATTTT
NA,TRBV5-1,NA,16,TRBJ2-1,CASSLGGRAPGNEQFF,TGCGCCAGCAGCTTGGGGGGGCGGGCCCCTGGCAATGAGCAGTTCTTC
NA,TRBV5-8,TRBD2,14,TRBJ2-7,CASSWGLAGDEQYF,TGTGCCAGCAGCTGGGGACTAGCGGGAGACGAGCAGTACTTC
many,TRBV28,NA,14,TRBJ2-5,CASSLFRGMETQYF,TGTGCCAGCAGTTTATTTAGGGGGATGGAGACCCAGTACTTC
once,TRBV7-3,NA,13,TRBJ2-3,CASSREPSDTQYF,TGTGCCAGCAGCCGTGAGCCCTCAGATACGCAGTATTTT
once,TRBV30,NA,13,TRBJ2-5,CAWSHRGQETQYF,TGTGCCTGGAGTCACCGGGGCCAAGAGACCCAGTACTTC
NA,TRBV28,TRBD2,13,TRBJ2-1,CASSATSVNEQFF,TGTGCCAGCAGTGCCACTAGCGTCAATGAGCAGTTCTTC
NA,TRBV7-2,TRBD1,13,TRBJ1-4,CASSLEARGKLFF,TGTGCCAGCAGCTTAGAGGCCAGGGGGAAACTGTTTTTT
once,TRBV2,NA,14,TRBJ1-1,CASSTTAGNTEAFF,TGTGCCAGCAGCACGACGGCAGGGAACACTGAAGCTTTCTTT
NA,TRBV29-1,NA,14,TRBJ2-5,CSVEDRWLQETQYF,TGCAGCGTTGAAGATCGATGGCTTCAAGAGACCCAGTACTTC
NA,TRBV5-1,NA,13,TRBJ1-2,CASSLWDHYGYTF,TGTGCCAGCAGCTTGTGGGACCACTATGGCTACACCTTC